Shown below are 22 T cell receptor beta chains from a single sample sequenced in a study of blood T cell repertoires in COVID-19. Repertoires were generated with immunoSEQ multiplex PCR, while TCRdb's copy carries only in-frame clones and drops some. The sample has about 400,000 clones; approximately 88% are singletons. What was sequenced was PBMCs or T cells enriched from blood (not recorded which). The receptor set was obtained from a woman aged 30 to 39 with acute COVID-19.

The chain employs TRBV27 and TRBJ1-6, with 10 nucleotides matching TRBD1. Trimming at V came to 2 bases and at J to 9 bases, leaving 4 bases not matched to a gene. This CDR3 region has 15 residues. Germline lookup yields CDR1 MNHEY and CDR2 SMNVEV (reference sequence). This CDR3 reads CASSLLGTGVSPLHF. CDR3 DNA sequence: TGTGCCAGCAGTTTACTCGGGACAGGGGTTTCACCCCTCCACTTT.

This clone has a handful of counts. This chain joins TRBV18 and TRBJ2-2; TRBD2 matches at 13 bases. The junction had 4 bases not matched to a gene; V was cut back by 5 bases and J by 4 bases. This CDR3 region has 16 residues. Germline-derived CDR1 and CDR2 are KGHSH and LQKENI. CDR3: CASSSGLAGVTGELFF. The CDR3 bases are TGTGCCAGCTCATCAGGACTAGCGGGGGTCACCGGGGAGCTGTTTTTT.

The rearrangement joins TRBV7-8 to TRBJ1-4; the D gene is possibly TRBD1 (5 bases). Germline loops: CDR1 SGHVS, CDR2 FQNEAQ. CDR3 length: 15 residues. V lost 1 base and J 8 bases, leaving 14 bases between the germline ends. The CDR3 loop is CASSLVGGVNEKLFF. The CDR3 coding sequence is TGTGCCAGCAGCTTAGTAGGAGGGGTTAACGAAAAACTGTTTTTT. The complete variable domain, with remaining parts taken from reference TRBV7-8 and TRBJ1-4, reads GAGVSQSPRYKVAKRGQDVALRCDPISGHVSLFWYQQALGQGPEFLTYFQNEAQLDKSGLPSDRFFAERPEGSVSTLKIQRTQQEDSAVYLCASSLVGGVNEKLFFGSGTQLSVL.

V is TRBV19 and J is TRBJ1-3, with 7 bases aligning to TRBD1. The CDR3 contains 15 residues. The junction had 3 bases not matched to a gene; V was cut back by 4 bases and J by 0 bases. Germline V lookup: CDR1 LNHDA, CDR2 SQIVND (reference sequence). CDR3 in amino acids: CASSTGQSSGNTIYF. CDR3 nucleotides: TGTGCCAGTAGTACGGGACAGAGCTCTGGAAACACCATATATTTT.

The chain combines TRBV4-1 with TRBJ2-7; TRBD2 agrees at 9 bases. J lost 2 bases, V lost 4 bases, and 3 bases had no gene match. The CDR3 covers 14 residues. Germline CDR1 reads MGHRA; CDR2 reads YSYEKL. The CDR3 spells CASSLAGETYEQYF. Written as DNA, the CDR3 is TGCGCCAGCAGCCTAGCGGGGGAGACCTACGAGCAGTACTTC.

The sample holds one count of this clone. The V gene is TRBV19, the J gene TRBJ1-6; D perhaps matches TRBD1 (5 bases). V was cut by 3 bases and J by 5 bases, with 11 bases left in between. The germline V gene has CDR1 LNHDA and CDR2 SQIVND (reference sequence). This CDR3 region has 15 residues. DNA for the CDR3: TGTGCCAGTAGTATCTCGGCAGGGAATAATTCACCCCTCCACTTT. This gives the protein CASSISAGNNSPLHF.

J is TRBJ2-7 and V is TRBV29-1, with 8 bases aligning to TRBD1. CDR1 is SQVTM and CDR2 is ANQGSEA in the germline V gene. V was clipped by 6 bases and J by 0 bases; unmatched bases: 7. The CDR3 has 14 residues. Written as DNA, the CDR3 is TGCAGCGTAGTGACAGGGGCGCGCTCCTACGAGCAGTACTTC. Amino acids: CSVVTGARSYEQYF.

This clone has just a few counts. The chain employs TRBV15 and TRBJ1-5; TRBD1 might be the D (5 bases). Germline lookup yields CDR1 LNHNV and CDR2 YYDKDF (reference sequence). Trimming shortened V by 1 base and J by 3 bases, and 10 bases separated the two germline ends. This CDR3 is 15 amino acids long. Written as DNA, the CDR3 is TGTGCCACCAGCAGAGTTGCCAGGGTCAATCAGCCCCAGCATTTT. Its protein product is CATSRVARVNQPQHF.

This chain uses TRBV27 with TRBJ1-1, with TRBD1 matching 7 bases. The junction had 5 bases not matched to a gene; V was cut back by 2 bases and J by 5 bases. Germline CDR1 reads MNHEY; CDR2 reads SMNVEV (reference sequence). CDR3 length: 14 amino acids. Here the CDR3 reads CASSLLTGSTEAFF. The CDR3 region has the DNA TGTGCCAGCAGTTTACTGACAGGGAGTACTGAAGCTTTCTTT.

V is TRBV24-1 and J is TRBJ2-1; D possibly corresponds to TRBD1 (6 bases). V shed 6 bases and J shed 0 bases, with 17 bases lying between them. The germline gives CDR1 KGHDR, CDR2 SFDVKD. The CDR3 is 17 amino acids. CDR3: CATSSNRVGASYNEQFF. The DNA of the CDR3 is TGTGCCACCAGTTCAAACAGGGTAGGAGCCTCCTACAATGAGCAGTTCTTC.

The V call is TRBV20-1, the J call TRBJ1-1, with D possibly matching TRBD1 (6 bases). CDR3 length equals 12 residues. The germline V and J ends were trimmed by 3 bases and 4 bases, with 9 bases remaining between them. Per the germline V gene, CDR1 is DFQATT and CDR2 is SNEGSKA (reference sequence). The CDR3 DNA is TGCAGTGCTAGTCGAGGGGGCACTGAAGCTTTCTTT. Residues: CSASRGGTEAFF.

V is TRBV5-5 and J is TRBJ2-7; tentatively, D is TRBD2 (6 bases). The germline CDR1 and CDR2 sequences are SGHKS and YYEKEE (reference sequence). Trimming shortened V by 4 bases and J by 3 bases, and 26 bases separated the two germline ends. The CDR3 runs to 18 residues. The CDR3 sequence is CASSPGHSGVPLNYEQYF. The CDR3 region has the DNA TGTGCCAGCAGCCCCGGACATTCGGGGGTTCCTTTAAACTACGAGCAGTACTTC.

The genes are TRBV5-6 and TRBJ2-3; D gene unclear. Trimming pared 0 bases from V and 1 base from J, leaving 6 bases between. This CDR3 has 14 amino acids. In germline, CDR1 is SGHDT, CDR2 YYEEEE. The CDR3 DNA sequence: TGTGCCAGCAGCTTGGGGGCTCGCACAGATACGCAGTATTTT. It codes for CASSLGARTDTQYF.

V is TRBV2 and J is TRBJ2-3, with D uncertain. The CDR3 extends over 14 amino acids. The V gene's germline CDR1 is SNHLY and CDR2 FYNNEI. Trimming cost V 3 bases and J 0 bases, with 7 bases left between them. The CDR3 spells CASSDRVSTDTQYF. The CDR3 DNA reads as TGTGCCAGCAGTGATCGGGTTAGCACAGATACGCAGTATTTT. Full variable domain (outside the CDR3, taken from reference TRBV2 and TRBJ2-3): EPEVTQTPSHQVTQMGQEVILRCVPISNHLYFYWYRQILGQKVEFLVSFYNNEISEKSEIFDDQFSVERPDGSNFTLKIRSTKLEDSAMYFCASSDRVSTDTQYFGPGTRLTVL.

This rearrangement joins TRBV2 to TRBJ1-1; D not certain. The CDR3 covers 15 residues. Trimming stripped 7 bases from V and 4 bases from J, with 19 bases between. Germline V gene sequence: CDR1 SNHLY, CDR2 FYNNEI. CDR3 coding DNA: TGTGCCAGCAAACCCGGGAGCATCTTCACCACTGAAGCTTTCTTT. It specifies CASKPGSIFTTEAFF.

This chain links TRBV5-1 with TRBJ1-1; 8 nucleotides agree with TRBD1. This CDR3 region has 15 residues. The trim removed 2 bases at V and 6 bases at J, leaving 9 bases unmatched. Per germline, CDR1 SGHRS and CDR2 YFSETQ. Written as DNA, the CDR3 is TGCGCCAGCAGCTTAACAGGGGGGAGTTTGGCTGAAGCTTTCTTT. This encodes CASSLTGGSLAEAFF.

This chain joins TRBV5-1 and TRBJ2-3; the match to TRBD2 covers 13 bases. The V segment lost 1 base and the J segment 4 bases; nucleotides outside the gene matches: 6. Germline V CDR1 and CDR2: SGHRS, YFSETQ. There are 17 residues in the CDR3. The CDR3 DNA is TGCGCCAGCAGCTTGATAACTAGCGGGGGGGCCTCAGATACGCAGTATTTT. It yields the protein CASSLITSGGASDTQYF.

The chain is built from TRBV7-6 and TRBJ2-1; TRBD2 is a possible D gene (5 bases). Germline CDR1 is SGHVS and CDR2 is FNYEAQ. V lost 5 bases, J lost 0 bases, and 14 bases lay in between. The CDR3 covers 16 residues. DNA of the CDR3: TGTGCCAGCAGCCCACGCTACGGGAACTCCTACAATGAGCAGTTCTTC. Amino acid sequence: CASSPRYGNSYNEQFF.

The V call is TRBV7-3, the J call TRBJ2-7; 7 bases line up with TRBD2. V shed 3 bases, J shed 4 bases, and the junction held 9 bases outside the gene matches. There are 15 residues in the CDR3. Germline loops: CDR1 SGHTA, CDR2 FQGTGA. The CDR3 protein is CASSFNGGILYEQYF. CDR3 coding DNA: TGTGCCAGCAGCTTCAACGGGGGGATCCTTTACGAGCAGTACTTC. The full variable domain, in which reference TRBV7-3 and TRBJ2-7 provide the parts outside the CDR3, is GAGVSQTPSNKVTEKGKYVELRCDPISGHTALYWYRQSLGQGPEFLIYFQGTGAADDSGLPNDRFFAVRPEGSVSTLKIQRTERGDSAVYLCASSFNGGILYEQYFGPGTRLTVT.

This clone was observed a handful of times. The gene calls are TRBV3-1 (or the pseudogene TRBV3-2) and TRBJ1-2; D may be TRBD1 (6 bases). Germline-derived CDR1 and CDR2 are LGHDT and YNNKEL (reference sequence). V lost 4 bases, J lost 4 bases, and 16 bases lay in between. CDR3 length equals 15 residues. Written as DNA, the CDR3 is TGTGCCAGCAGCCGGAGTTCGACAGGAGTCTATGGCTACACCTTC. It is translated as CASSRSSTGVYGYTF.

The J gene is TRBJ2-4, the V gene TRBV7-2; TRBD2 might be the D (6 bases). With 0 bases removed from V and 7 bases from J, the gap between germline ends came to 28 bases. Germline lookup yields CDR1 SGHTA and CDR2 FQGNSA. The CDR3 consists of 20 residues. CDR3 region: CASSLAPGTSMGLAWNIQYF. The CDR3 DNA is TGTGCCAGCAGCTTAGCCCCCGGGACTTCGATGGGCCTCGCGTGGAACATTCAGTACTTC. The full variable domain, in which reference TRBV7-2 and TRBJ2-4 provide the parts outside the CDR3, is GAGVSQSPSNKVTEKGKDVELRCDPISGHTALYWYRQSLGQGLEFLIYFQGNSAPDKSGLPSDRFSAERTGGSVSTLTIQRTQQEDSAVYLCASSLAPGTSMGLAWNIQYFGAGTRLSVL.

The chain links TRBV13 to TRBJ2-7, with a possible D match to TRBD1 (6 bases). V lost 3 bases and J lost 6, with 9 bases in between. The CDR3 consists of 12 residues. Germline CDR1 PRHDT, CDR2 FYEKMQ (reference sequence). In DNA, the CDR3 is TGTGCCAGCAGCTTGAACAGGGTCGAGCAGTACTTC. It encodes CASSLNRVEQYF.